These 26 T cell receptor beta chains were sequenced from one sample in a study of human T cells and chemical hapten exposure. Time point given: patch test 1, 2 weeks after DPC sensitization. Specified treatment: therapeutic diphenylcyclopropenone sensitization with weekly scalp DPC. TCRdb re-called the RACE reads through MiXCR, storing one row per CDR3 protein. The sample yields about 340,000 distinct CDR3 sequences, approximately 6.3% seen once. The source material was whole blood, sampled in connection with sensitization to the hapten diphenylcyclopropenone (DPC). Receptors originate from a woman under 30 with alopecia areata. Some clones in this sample may be carry-over from other donors' samples.

V is TRBV7-9 and J is TRBJ1-1; D is uncertain. CDR3 size: 16 residues. The germline CDR1 and CDR2 sequences are SEHNR and FQNEAQ (reference sequence). Trimming shortened V by 5 bases and J by 4 bases, and 20 bases separated the two germline ends. This CDR3 reads CASSAPADPIPTEAFF. The CDR3 DNA sequence: TGTGCCAGCAGCGCCCCGGCAGACCCGATTCCCACTGAAGCTTTCTTT. The full variable domain, rest sourced from reference TRBV7-9 and TRBJ1-1, is DTGVSQNPRHKITKRGQNVTFRCDPISEHNRLYWYRQTLGQGPEFLTYFQNEAQLEKSRLLSDRFSAERPKGSFSTLEIQRTEQGDSAMYLCASSAPADPIPTEAFFGQGTRLTVV.

This clonotype has a handful of counts. The chain couples TRBV9 to TRBJ2-1; D is undetermined. Germline V gene data show CDR1 as SGDLS and CDR2 as YYNGEE. The CDR3 covers 12 residues. Trimming removed 0 bases from V and 9 bases from J, with 7 bases in between. CDR3 sequence: CASSVGGSEQFF. The CDR3 DNA is TGTGCCAGCAGCGTAGGCGGTAGTGAGCAGTTCTTC.

Comment on this clonotype: An end of the junction does not agree with germline; a read error may underlie this. The gene calls are TRBV9 and TRBJ2-5; perhaps TRBD2 as D (5 bases). The CDR3 runs to 13 residues. Germline V gene lookup returns CDR1 SGDLS and CDR2 YYNGEE. The CDR3 here is CASSQAAPETHYF. The CDR3 bases are TGTGCCAGCAGTCAAGCGGCCCCAGAGACCCATTACTTC.

This clonotype has just a few counts. The chain uses TRBV10-3 and TRBJ1-1, with 9 bases that match TRBD1. After removal of 4 bases from V and 10 bases from J, the junction contained 7 bases not matched to a gene. Germline V gene data show CDR1 as ENHRY and CDR2 as SYGVKD. The CDR3 runs to 13 residues. In nucleotides, the CDR3 is TGTGCCATCAGTGTTGGGACAGGGAAGCGAGCTTTCTTT. Translation gives CAISVGTGKRAFF.

This clonotype turned up a few times. The chain uses TRBV20-1 and TRBJ2-7; D perhaps matches TRBD2 (5 bases). The CDR3 spans 13 residues. The germline V gene encodes CDR1 DFQATT and CDR2 SNEGSKA (reference sequence). The V and J ends lost 5 bases and 2 bases respectively, with 13 bases between them. The CDR3 sequence is CSAWTDGTYEQYF. The CDR3 DNA reads as TGCAGTGCTTGGACGGACGGGACCTACGAGCAGTACTTC.

V gene TRBV7-9 combines with J gene TRBJ1-3; a possible D gene is TRBD1 (5 bases). The germline V and J ends were trimmed by 5 bases and 0 bases, with 11 bases remaining between them. The CDR3 is 15 residues long. Per germline, CDR1 SEHNR and CDR2 FQNEAQ (reference sequence). CDR3 bases: TGTGCCAGCAGCCCGGGGGAAGTCTCTGGAAACACCATATATTTT. Its protein is CASSPGEVSGNTIYF. Variable domain in full (rest from reference TRBV7-9 and TRBJ1-3): DTGVSQNPRHKITKRGQNVTFRCDPISEHNRLYWYRQTLGQGPEFLTYFQNEAQLEKSRLLSDRFSAERPKGSFSTLEIQRTEQGDSAMYLCASSPGEVSGNTIYFGEGSWLTVV.

This clonotype has only a few counts. The V call is TRBV12-3 or TRBV12-4, the J call TRBJ1-5, with TRBD1 matching 7 bases. This CDR3 is built from 15 residues. Germline trimming cut 3 bases from V and 7 bases from J; bases unmatched to any gene: 9. CDR3 coding DNA: TGTGCCAGCAGTTTGGGAACAGGGGCGGGCCAGCCCCAGCATTTT. This encodes CASSLGTGAGQPQHF.

V and J are TRBV29-1 and TRBJ1-2; no clear D gene. Germline V gene lookup returns CDR1 SQVTM and CDR2 ANQGSEA. The CDR3 consists of 11 residues. V lost 1 base to trimming and J lost 7 bases, with 7 bases between them. This CDR3 is CSVEVGSGYTF. The CDR3 DNA reads as TGCAGCGTTGAAGTTGGGTCTGGCTACACCTTC.

This clonotype was detected ten times or more. The chain links TRBV7-9 to TRBJ1-1, with D uncertain. Germline assignment: CDR1 SEHNR and CDR2 FQNEAQ (reference sequence). The CDR3 totals 12 residues. With 8 bases removed from V and 1 base from J, the gap between germline ends came to 8 bases. Written as DNA, the CDR3 is TGTGCCAGCCGGCACGGGAACACTGAAGCTTTCTTT. Amino acid sequence: CASRHGNTEAFF.

This clonotype was found many times. The genes are TRBV28 and TRBJ2-5, with a possible D match to TRBD1 (6 bases). The V gene's germline CDR1 is MDHEN and CDR2 SYDVKM. The CDR3 is made up of 17 amino acids. Trimming took 5 bases from V and 0 from J, leaving 19 bases between them. CDR3 coding DNA: TGTGCCAGCAGTCAACCCCTCGTACCAGGGGACCAAGAGACCCAGTACTTC. This sequence encodes CASSQPLVPGDQETQYF.

This clonotype was counted many times. The rearrangement links TRBV12-3 or TRBV12-4 to TRBJ1-1, with D possibly TRBD1 on 5 matching bases. CDR3 length: 18 residues. V gave up 3 bases and J gave up 2 bases, with 22 bases separating them. CDR3 DNA: TGTGCCAGCAGTTTCAGGATTCACAGGTCCGGACGAAACACTGAAGCTTTCTTT. It translates to CASSFRIHRSGRNTEAFF.

The CDR3 spells CASSHLDREGGYTF. The CDR3 DNA follows: TGTGCCAGCAGCCACCTGGACAGGGAAGGCGGCTACACCTTC. The rearrangement uses TRBV6-2 or TRBV6-3 and TRBJ1-2; 8 bases line up with TRBD1. CDR3 length: 14 amino acids. The ends lost 6 bases at V and 8 bases at J; junction bases unmatched: 11. Germline-derived CDR1 and CDR2 are MNHEY and SVGEGT.

The chain has TRBV7-2 and TRBJ2-6, with D perhaps being TRBD1 or TRBD2 (5 bases each). V was pared by 4 bases and J by 0 bases, with 7 bases between. Per the germline V gene, CDR1 is SGHTA and CDR2 is FQGNSA. This CDR3 is built from 15 residues. The CDR3 region is CASSSGTSGANVLTF. In DNA form, the CDR3 reads TGTGCCAGCAGCTCAGGGACCTCTGGGGCCAACGTCCTGACTTTC.

The chain joins TRBV4-3 to TRBJ1-1; D gene unclear. The CDR3 is 14 residues long. Germline CDR1 and CDR2: LGHNA and YSLEER. Trimming shortened V by 1 base and J by 8 bases, and 14 bases separated the two germline ends. The CDR3 loop reads CASSQVLRASEAFF. Here the CDR3 DNA reads TGCGCCAGCAGCCAAGTCCTGAGGGCGTCGGAAGCTTTCTTT.

This clonotype was detected a few times. The rearrangement links TRBV12-3 or TRBV12-4 to TRBJ2-2, with TRBD2 identical over 7 bases. This CDR3 spans 15 amino acids. The V segment lost 4 bases and the J segment 8 bases; nucleotides outside the gene matches: 10. The CDR3 region is CASSSRVAGVGELFF. Written as DNA, the CDR3 is TGTGCCAGCAGTTCCCGGGTTGCGGGGGTGGGGGAGCTGTTTTTT.

This clonotype has a handful of counts. V is TRBV5-1 and J is TRBJ1-4; 7 bases line up with TRBD1. This CDR3 region has 14 residues. The J segment lost 7 bases and the V segment lost 0 bases, leaving 3 bases of the junction unmatched. CDR1 and CDR2 from the germline V gene are SGHRS and YFSETQ. This CDR3 reads CASSLDRGSEKLFF. The DNA of the CDR3 is TGCGCCAGCAGCTTGGACAGGGGTAGTGAAAAACTGTTTTTT.

The chain uses TRBV7-9 and TRBJ2-4, with D possibly TRBD1 on 6 matching bases. V lost 1 base and J lost 10, with 20 bases in between. CDR1 is SEHNR and CDR2 is FQNEAQ in the germline V gene (reference sequence). The CDR3 is made up of 16 amino acids. CDR3 amino acids: CASSLESGGQTGIQYF. In DNA form, the CDR3 reads TGTGCCAGCAGCTTAGAGTCTGGGGGACAAACAGGGATTCAGTACTTC.

This clonotype was observed a few times. The rearrangement links TRBV4-3 to TRBJ1-6, with 10 bases matching TRBD1. Germline loops: CDR1 LGHNA, CDR2 YSLEER. The CDR3 covers 17 residues. With V trimmed by 0 bases and J by 14 bases, 13 bases remained unmatched. The CDR3 sequence is CASSQDFLRTGGLTLHF. The CDR3 DNA reads TGCGCCAGCAGCCAAGATTTCTTAAGGACAGGGGGGTTAACCCTCCACTTT.

This clonotype was found many times. The CDR3, as DNA: TGTGCCAGCAGCCAAGAAACTAGGTTCGGACAGGGGCACCCAGATACGCAGTATTTT. Its protein product is CASSQETRFGQGHPDTQYF. The chain has TRBV3-1 and TRBJ2-3; the match to TRBD1 covers 9 bases. Germline CDR1 LGHDT, CDR2 YNNKEL (reference sequence). Trimming at V came to 0 bases and at J to 4 bases, leaving 14 bases not matched to a gene. CDR3 size: 19 residues.

This clonotype came up a few times. The chain couples TRBV20-1 to TRBJ1-5; 8 bases line up with TRBD1. J was trimmed by 10 bases and V by 4 bases; bases with no gene match: 6. CDR1 and CDR2 from the germline V gene are DFQATT and SNEGSKA (reference sequence). This CDR3 is built from 12 residues. CDR3 DNA sequence: TGCAGTGCTATCAGGGGGCTCATCCCCCAGCATTTT. This encodes CSAIRGLIPQHF.

This clonotype was seen at least ten times. J is TRBJ2-5 and V is TRBV7-2, with 10 bases aligning to TRBD1. Germline trimming cut 5 bases from V and 8 bases from J; bases unmatched to any gene: 14. This CDR3 region has 16 residues. Germline values: CDR1 SGHTA, CDR2 FQGNSA. For the CDR3, the DNA is TGTGCCAGCAGCCCGACCCGGACAGGGGGATTGGTCACCCAGTACTTC. Its translation is CASSPTRTGGLVTQYF.

The CDR3, as DNA: TGCAGCGCCTGGTCGGGACAGGGGAGCACTGAAGCTTTCTTT. It is translated as CSAWSGQGSTEAFF. This chain uses TRBV29-1 with TRBJ1-1; 10 positions match TRBD1. The CDR3 consists of 14 residues. J was trimmed by 4 bases and V by 7 bases; bases with no gene match: 9. The germline gives CDR1 SQVTM, CDR2 ANQGSEA.

This clonotype was found many times. V and J are TRBV4-1 and TRBJ1-1; 9 positions agree with TRBD1. Per germline, CDR1 MGHRA and CDR2 YSYEKL. The J segment lost 5 bases and the V segment lost 4 bases, leaving 11 bases of the junction unmatched. The length of the CDR3 is 16 residues. As DNA, the CDR3 is TGCGCCAGCAGCCCCAACAGGGGGCGAGAGTCAACTGAAGCTTTCTTT. The encoded protein is CASSPNRGRESTEAFF.

This clonotype was observed many times. This chain links TRBV6-5 with TRBJ1-3, with D possibly matching TRBD1 (6 bases). Germline CDR1 and CDR2: MNHEY and SVGAGI. V was trimmed by 3 bases and J by 0 bases, leaving 18 bases between them. The CDR3 totals 18 residues. CDR3 sequence: CASSYQSQGPYSGNTIYF. The DNA of the CDR3 is TGTGCCAGCAGTTATCAGTCCCAGGGGCCATACTCTGGAAACACCATATATTTT.

This clonotype has at least ten counts. This chain joins TRBV20-1 and TRBJ1-5, with D maybe TRBD1 (5 bases). This CDR3 is built from 17 residues. Germline CDR1 is DFQATT and CDR2 is SNEGSKA (reference sequence). Trimming took 5 bases from V and 4 from J, leaving 24 bases between them. For the CDR3, the DNA is TGCAGTGCTCCCCAAGGAGGAGTACCAGGGTCGAATCAGCCCCAGCATTTT. Protein sequence: CSAPQGGVPGSNQPQHF.

There are a few counts of this clonotype. The rearrangement uses TRBV5-1 and TRBJ2-3; 9 nucleotides align to TRBD2. Trimming at V came to 3 bases and at J to 13 bases, leaving 12 bases not matched to a gene. Germline loops: CDR1 SGHRS, CDR2 YFSETQ. The CDR3 has 14 residues. The CDR3 bases are TGCGCCAGCAGCTCCAGATTAGCGGGGGAATCAGAGTATTTT. It encodes CASSSRLAGESEYF. Full variable domain (outside the CDR3, taken from reference TRBV5-1 and TRBJ2-3): KAGVTQTPRYLIKTRGQQVTLSCSPISGHRSVSWYQQTPGQGLQFLFEYFSETQRNKGNFPGRFSGRQFSNSRSEMNVSTLELGDSALYLCASSSRLAGESEYFGPGTRLTVL.